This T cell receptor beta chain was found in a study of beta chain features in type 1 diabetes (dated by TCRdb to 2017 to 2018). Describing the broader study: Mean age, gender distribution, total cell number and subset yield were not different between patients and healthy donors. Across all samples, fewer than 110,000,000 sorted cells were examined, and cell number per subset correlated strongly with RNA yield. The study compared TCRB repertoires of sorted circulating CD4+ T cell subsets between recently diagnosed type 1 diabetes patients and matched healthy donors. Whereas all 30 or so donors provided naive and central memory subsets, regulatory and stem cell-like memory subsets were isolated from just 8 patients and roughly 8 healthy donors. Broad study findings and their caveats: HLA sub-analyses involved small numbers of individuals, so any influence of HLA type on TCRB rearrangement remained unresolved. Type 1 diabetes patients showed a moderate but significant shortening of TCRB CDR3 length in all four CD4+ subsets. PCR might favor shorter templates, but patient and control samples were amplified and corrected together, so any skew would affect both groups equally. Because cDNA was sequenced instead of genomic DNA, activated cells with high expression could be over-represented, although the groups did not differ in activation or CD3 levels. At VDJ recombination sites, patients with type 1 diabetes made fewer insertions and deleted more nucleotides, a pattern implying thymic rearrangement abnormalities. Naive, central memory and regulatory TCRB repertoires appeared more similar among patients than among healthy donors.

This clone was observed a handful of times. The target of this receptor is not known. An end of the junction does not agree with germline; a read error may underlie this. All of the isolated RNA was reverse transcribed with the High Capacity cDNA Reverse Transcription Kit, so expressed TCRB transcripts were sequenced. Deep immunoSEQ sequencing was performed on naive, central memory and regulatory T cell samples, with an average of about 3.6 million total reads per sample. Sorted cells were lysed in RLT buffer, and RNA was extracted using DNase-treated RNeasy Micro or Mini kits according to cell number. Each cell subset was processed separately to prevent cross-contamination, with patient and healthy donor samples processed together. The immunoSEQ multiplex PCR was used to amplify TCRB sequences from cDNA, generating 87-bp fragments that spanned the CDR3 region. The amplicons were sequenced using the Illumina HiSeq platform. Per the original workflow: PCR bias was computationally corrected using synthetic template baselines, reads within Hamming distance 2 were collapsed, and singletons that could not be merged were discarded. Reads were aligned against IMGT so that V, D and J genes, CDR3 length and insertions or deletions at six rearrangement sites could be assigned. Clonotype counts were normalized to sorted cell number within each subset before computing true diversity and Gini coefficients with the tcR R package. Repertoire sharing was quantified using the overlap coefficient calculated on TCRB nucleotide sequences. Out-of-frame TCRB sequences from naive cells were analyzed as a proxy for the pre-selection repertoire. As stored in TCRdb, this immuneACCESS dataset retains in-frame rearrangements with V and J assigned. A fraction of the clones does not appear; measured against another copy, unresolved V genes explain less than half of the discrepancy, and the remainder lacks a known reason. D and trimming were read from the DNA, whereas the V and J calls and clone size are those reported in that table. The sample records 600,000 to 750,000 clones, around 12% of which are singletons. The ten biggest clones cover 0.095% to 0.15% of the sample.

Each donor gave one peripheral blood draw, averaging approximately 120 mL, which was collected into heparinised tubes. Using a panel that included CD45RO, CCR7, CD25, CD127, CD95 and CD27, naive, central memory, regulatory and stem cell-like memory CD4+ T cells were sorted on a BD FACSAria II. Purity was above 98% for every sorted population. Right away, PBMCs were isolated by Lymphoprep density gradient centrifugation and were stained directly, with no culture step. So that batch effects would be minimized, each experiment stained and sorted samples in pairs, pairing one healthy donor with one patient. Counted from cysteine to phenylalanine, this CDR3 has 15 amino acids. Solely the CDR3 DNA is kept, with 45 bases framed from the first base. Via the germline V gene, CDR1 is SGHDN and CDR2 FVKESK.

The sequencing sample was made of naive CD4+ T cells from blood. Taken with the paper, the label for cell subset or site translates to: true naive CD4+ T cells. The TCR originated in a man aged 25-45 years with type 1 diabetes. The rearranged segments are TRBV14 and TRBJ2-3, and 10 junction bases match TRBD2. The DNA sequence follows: TGTGCCAGCAGTCAAGGGCTAGCGGGGGTGGATACGCAGTATTTT. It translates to CASSQGLAGVDTQYF.